In this sample, the clone carrying this TCR beta chain turned up a few times. The CDR3 is made up of 15 amino acids. Trimming removed 3 bases at V and 2 bases at J, with 12 bases between. CDR1 LGHDT and CDR2 YNNKEL come from the germline V gene (reference sequence). In TCRdb, the RT-PCR reads were re-called with MiXCR into one record per CDR3 protein. The sample has 400,000 to 500,000 distinct CDR3 sequences; under 20% are singletons. These data belong to a study of patients and donors after allogeneic stem cell transplantation. The sequence derives from a human donor who was either an allogeneic HSCT recipient or a stem cell or donor lymphocyte infusion donor (not recorded which). It is not recorded whose cells these are; they may come from a transplant donor. The chain uses TRBV3-1 and TRBJ2-3; weak D call: TRBD1 (5 bases). The sample taken for sequencing was blood, either unsorted or a sorted T cell fraction (not recorded which). CDR3 amino acids: CASSQRQRHTDTQYF. CDR3 DNA: TGTGCCAGCAGCCAGAGACAGCGACACACAGATACGCAGTATTTT.